This is a list of T cell receptor beta chains from one sample in a study of long-term antiretroviral therapy in people with HIV. This table comes from immunoSEQ multiplex PCR, and its TCRdb copy is limited to in-frame clones, with some not included. The table has approximately 16,000 clones, around four fifths seen once; the top ten hold roughly a fifth. Sequences were derived from unsorted PBMCs, sampled 2.1 years after starting antiretroviral therapy. These receptors were obtained from a man aged 35 to 55 with HIV. Both conserved end residues are part of each CDR3. A D gene is named only where the DNA matches it firmly. Clone sizes are given selectively: once, few, many, or a class where the clone is expanded.

J gene: TRBJ1-6
clone size: .
D gene: .
V gene: TRBV7-9
CDR3 DNA: TGTGCCAGCAGCTTAGAAGTGTTGGGCAGGGGCTCCTATAATTCACCCCTCCACTTT
CDR3 protein: CASSLEVLGRGSYNSPLHF

J gene: TRBJ1-1
clone size: .
D gene: .
V gene: TRBV10-2
CDR3 DNA: TGCGCCAGCAGACAGATCATGAACACTGAAGCTTTCTTT
CDR3 protein: CASRQIMNTEAFF

J gene: TRBJ2-7
clone size: once
D gene: .
V gene: TRBV5-1
CDR3 DNA: TGCGCCAGCAGCGTCGGGGAGAATGCCTACGAGCAGTACTTC
CDR3 protein: CASSVGENAYEQYF

J gene: TRBJ1-2
clone size: .
D gene: .
V gene: TRBV5-1
CDR3 DNA: TGCGCCAGCAGCTTGGGGCCAGGGTATTTGTCCGGCTACACCTTC
CDR3 protein: CASSLGPGYLSGYTF

J gene: TRBJ1-3
clone size: .
D gene: .
V gene: TRBV5-5
CDR3 DNA: TGTGCCAGCAGCTTGGGCGGGTCAGCAGGAAACACCATATATTTT
CDR3 protein: CASSLGGSAGNTIYF

J gene: TRBJ2-7
clone size: .
D gene: TRBD1
V gene: TRBV29-1
CDR3 DNA: TGCAGCGTTGAAGCTCTAGGACAGGGAGTATACGAGCAGTACTTC
CDR3 protein: CSVEALGQGVYEQYF

J gene: TRBJ2-7
clone size: few
D gene: .
V gene: TRBV19
CDR3 DNA: TGTGCCAGTAGTATAACAGCCACCTACGAGCAGTACTTC
CDR3 protein: CASSITATYEQYF

J gene: TRBJ2-7
clone size: .
D gene: .
V gene: TRBV2
CDR3 DNA: TGTGCCAGCAGCCTTGACGCCTACGAGCAGTACTTC
CDR3 protein: CASSLDAYEQYF

J gene: TRBJ2-1
clone size: .
D gene: TRBD2
V gene: TRBV19
CDR3 DNA: TGTGCCAGTAGTATAGGTGGGTTAGCGGGGGAGCAGTTCTTC
CDR3 protein: CASSIGGLAGEQFF

J gene: TRBJ2-5
clone size: .
D gene: .
V gene: TRBV7-9
CDR3 DNA: TGTGCCAGCAGCTTAGCGGGGGGAGGCCAAGAGACCCAGTACTTC
CDR3 protein: CASSLAGGGQETQYF

J gene: TRBJ1-2
clone size: once
D gene: .
V gene: TRBV5-1
CDR3 DNA: TGCGCCAGCAGCCTCGAGGGGACGACCTTTAACTATGGCTACACCTTC
CDR3 protein: CASSLEGTTFNYGYTF

J gene: TRBJ2-3
clone size: .
D gene: .
V gene: TRBV5-4
CDR3 DNA: TGTGCCAGCAGCTCTCCGGAGGGCACAGATACGCAGTATTTT
CDR3 protein: CASSSPEGTDTQYF

J gene: TRBJ1-5
clone size: .
D gene: TRBD1
V gene: TRBV18
CDR3 DNA: TGTGCCAGCTCACCAAGGACAGGGGACTTCGGCAATCAGCCCCAGCATTTT
CDR3 protein: CASSPRTGDFGNQPQHF

J gene: TRBJ2-1
clone size: .
D gene: TRBD1
V gene: TRBV9
CDR3 DNA: TGTGCCAGCAGCGTAGCGGGGACAGGGGGCAATGAGCAGTTCTTC
CDR3 protein: CASSVAGTGGNEQFF

J gene: TRBJ1-1
clone size: .
D gene: .
V gene: TRBV5-4
CDR3 DNA: TGTGCCAGCAGCCAGGTCGGGGCTAACACTGAAGCTTTCTTT
CDR3 protein: CASSQVGANTEAFF

J gene: TRBJ2-7
clone size: .
D gene: .
V gene: TRBV11-2
CDR3 DNA: TGTGCCAGCAGCTTTGGGGGCCGAACCTACGAGCAGTACTTC
CDR3 protein: CASSFGGRTYEQYF

J gene: TRBJ1-5
clone size: .
D gene: .
V gene: TRBV27
CDR3 DNA: TGTGCCAGCAGTTTAAGCAGCAATCAGCCCCAGCATTTT
CDR3 protein: CASSLSSNQPQHF

J gene: TRBJ2-7
clone size: .
D gene: TRBD2
V gene: TRBV2
CDR3 DNA: TGTGCCAGCAGTGATATTAGCGGGGGGGAGGGGTCCTACGAGCAGTACTTC
CDR3 protein: CASSDISGGEGSYEQYF

J gene: TRBJ2-3
clone size: .
D gene: .
V gene: TRBV6-6
CDR3 DNA: TGTGCCAGCAGTTCCCGGGACTTCCCGTCTACAGATACGCAGTATTTT
CDR3 protein: CASSSRDFPSTDTQYF

J gene: TRBJ1-2
clone size: .
D gene: .
V gene: TRBV7-9
CDR3 DNA: TGTGCCAGCAGCTTAGTAGGCCAGGGAGGGCACAACTATGGCTACACCTTC
CDR3 protein: CASSLVGQGGHNYGYTF